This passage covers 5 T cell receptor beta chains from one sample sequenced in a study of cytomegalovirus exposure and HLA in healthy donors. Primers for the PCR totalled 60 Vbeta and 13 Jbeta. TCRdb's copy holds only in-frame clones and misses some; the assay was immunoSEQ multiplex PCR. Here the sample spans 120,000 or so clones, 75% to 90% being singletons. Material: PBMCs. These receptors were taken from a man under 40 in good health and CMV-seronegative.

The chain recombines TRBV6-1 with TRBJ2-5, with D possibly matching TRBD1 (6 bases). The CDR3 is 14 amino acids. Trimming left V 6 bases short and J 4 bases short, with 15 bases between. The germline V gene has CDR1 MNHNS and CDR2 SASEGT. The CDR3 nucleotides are TGTGCCAGCAGCGTACAGGGATGGGGAGAGACCCAGTACTTC. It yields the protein CASSVQGWGETQYF.

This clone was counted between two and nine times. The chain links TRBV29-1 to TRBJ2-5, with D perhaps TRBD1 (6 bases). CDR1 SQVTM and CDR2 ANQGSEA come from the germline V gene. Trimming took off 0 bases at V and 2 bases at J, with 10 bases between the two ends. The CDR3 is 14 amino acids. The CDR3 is CSVEDTGKQETQYF. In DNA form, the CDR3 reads TGCAGCGTTGAAGATACAGGGAAGCAAGAGACCCAGTACTTC. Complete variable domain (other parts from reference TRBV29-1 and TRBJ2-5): SAVISQKPSRDICQRGTSLTIQCQVDSQVTMMFWYRQQPGQSLTLIATANQGSEATYESGFVIDKFPISRPNLTFSTLTVSNMSPEDSSIYLCSVEDTGKQETQYFGPGTRLLVL.

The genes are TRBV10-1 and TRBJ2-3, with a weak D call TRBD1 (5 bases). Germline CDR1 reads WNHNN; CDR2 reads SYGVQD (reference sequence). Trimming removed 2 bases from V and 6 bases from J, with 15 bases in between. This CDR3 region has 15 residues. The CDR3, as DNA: TGCGCCAGCAGTGAGATGGGGCCTACAAGGGATACGCAGTATTTT. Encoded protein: CASSEMGPTRDTQYF.

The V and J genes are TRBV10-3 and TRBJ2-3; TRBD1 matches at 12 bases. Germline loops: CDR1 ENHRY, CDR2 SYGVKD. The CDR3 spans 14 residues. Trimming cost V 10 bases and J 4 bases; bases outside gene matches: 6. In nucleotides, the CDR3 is TGTGCCACCCGGGACAGGGGGCAAGCAGATACGCAGTATTTT. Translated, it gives CATRDRGQADTQYF.

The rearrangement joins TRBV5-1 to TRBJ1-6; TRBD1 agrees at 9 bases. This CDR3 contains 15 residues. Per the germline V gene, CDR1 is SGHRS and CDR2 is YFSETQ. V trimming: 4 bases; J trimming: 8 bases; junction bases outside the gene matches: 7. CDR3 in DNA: TGCGCCAGCAGCCCCACTGGGACAGGGTATTCACCCCTCCACTTT. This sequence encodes CASSPTGTGYSPLHF.